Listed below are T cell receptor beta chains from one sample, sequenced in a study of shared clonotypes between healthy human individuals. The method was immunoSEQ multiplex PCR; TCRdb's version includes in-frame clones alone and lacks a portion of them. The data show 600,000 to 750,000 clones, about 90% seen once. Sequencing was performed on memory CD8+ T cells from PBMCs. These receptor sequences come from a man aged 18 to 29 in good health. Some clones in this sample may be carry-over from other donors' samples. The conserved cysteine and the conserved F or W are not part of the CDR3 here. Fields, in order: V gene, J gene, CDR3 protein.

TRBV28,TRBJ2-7,ASGGQAVHEQY
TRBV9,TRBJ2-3,ASSVEPGEFDTQY
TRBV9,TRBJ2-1,ASSVAGSAGWKF
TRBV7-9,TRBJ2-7,ASSSPDYEQY
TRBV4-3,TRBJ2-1,ASSQDGASSSYNEQF
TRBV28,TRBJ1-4,ASSLSGPGLF
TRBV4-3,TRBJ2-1,ASSQDGTPMENEQF
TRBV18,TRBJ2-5,ASSPDLFWETQY
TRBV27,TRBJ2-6,ASSLVGVSGANVLT
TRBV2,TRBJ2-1,ARGGGQGGSEQF
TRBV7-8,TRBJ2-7,ASSATDGSSYEQY
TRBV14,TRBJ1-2,ASSQDWGTRDGYT
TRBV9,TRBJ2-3,ASSASTSGRSDTQY
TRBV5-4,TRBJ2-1,TYNQAYNEQF
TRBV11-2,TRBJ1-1,ASSMTGGYAEAF
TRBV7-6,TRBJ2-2,ASSLPYTGELF
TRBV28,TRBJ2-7,ASSFTGGGGEQY
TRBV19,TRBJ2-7,ASSTWDRSYEQY
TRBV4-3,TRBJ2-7,ASSQGGRADTYEQY
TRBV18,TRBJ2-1,ASSGLGVDEQF
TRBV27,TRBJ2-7,ASSWTSGNYEQY
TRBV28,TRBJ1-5,ASSFIGQPQH
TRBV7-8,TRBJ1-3,ASSLEESPGNTIY
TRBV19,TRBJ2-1,ASSNPMGGPYYNEQF
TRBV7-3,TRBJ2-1,ASSLGNNEQF
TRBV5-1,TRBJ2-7,ASKNGGVSYEQY
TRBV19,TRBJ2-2,ASSSVRQGERSGELF
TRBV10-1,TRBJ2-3,ASTPDRERDTQY
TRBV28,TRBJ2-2,ASSLSPRAVTGELF
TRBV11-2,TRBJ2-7,ASSLDLVLREQY
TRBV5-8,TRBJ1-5,ASSQYREYSNQPQH
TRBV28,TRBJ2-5,ASSIGLAGGGETQY
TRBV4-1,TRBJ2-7,ASSHGGEQY
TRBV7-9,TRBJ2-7,ASSGDRDSYEQY
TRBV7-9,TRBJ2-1,ASSSRLAAHNEQF